Below, one T cell receptor beta chain is given with its context. Its target is unknown. Repertoires were generated with immunoSEQ multiplex PCR, while TCRdb's copy carries only in-frame clones and drops some. The repertoire holds roughly 150,000 clones, with more than 80% as singletons. The data stem from a study of Ad26.COV2.S vaccination and SARS-CoV-2 variants. The study, taken as a whole, reports: Spike-specific TCR breadth was greater in vaccine than placebo recipients. Non-spike TCR breadth was similar in vaccine and placebo recipients. Substantial response breadth was reportedly seen for spike-specific CD8+ and CD4+ T cells after vaccination.

The CDR3 has 13 residues. V dropped 1 base and J dropped 6 bases, with 10 bases sitting between them. In germline, CDR1 is SEHNR, CDR2 FQNEAQ (reference sequence). J is TRBJ2-7 and V is TRBV7-9, with D possibly TRBD1 on 6 matching bases. The receptor comes from a human donor who had recovered from COVID-19. Sequencing was performed on peripheral blood, taken after recovery from COVID-19. Here the CDR3 reads CASSLVQGVEQYF. The CDR3 DNA reads as TGTGCCAGCAGCTTAGTACAGGGAGTCGAGCAGTACTTC.